The next 20 T cell receptor beta chains were all read from a single sample in a study of blood T cell repertoires in COVID-19. Sequenced by immunoSEQ multiplex PCR; TCRdb stores in-frame clones only, minus some. Found here are under 300,000 clones, under 85% of them singletons; the top ten hold more than 1.5%. The sample was peripheral blood. These receptors all come from a man aged 25-45 years who had recovered from COVID-19.

V is TRBV7-6 and J is TRBJ1-4; D unclear. The CDR3 sequence is 15 residues long. The ends were cut back, 5 bases at V and 3 bases at J, with 13 bases in the middle. In germline, CDR1 is SGHVS, CDR2 FNYEAQ. Here the CDR3 DNA reads TGTGCCAGCAGCCCCGGGAATTCGGCTAATGAAAAACTGTTTTTT. Translation: CASSPGNSANEKLFF. The complete variable domain, with remaining parts taken from reference TRBV7-6 and TRBJ1-4, reads GAGVSQSPRYKVTKRGQDVALRCDPISGHVSLYWYRQALGQGPEFLTYFNYEAQQDKSGLPNDRFSAERPEGSISTLTIQRTEQRDSAMYRCASSPGNSANEKLFFGSGTQLSVL.

This clone was detected only a few times. The genes are TRBV10-2 and TRBJ2-7, with no clear D. Germline assignment: CDR1 WSHSY and CDR2 SAAADI. V was pared by 3 bases and J by 3 bases, with 6 bases between. This CDR3 is 12 amino acids long. The CDR3 DNA reads as TGCGCCAGCAGTGATAGTTTCTACGAGCAGTACTTC. Translated: CASSDSFYEQYF.

The V call is TRBV19, the J call TRBJ2-4, with unresolved D. Germline loops: CDR1 LNHDA, CDR2 SQIVND (reference sequence). The CDR3 totals 11 residues. The V and J ends lost 4 bases and 9 bases respectively, with 7 bases between them. The CDR3 DNA sequence: TGTGCCAGTAGTACAGGTACCATTCAGTACTTC. Translation: CASSTGTIQYF.

The chain uses TRBV7-9 and TRBJ2-5; 13 bases line up with TRBD2. The germline CDR1 and CDR2 sequences are SEHNR and FQNEAQ (reference sequence). This CDR3 region has 15 residues. Unmatched junction bases numbered 5, after V lost 5 bases and J lost 5 bases. CDR3 sequence: CASSPGLAGVETQYF. In DNA, the CDR3 is TGTGCCAGCAGCCCCGGACTAGCGGGGGTGGAGACCCAGTACTTC.

The rearrangement links TRBV7-2 to TRBJ2-3; TRBD2 agrees at 7 bases. Germline V lookup: CDR1 SGHTA, CDR2 FQGNSA. The CDR3 consists of 16 residues. V was clipped by 5 bases and J by 2 bases; unmatched bases: 10. The CDR3 loop reads CASSAPGLSITDTQYF. The CDR3 DNA reads TGTGCCAGCAGCGCCCCGGGACTATCAATCACAGATACGCAGTATTTT.

This rearrangement joins TRBV7-8 to TRBJ2-1; 7 bases are a match to TRBD2. The CDR3 runs to 18 residues. Germline V gives CDR1 SGHVS, CDR2 FQNEAQ. After removal of 1 base from V and 2 bases from J, the junction contained 11 bases not matched to a gene. CDR3 residues: CASSLVRDGGVAYNEQFF. CDR3 nucleotides: TGTGCCAGCAGCTTAGTAAGGGATGGGGGGGTGGCCTACAATGAGCAGTTCTTC. The whole variable domain, remainder taken from reference TRBV7-8 and TRBJ2-1, is GAGVSQSPRYKVAKRGQDVALRCDPISGHVSLFWYQQALGQGPEFLTYFQNEAQLDKSGLPSDRFFAERPEGSVSTLKIQRTQQEDSAVYLCASSLVRDGGVAYNEQFFGPGTRLTVL.

The chain joins TRBV11-2 to TRBJ1-6, with 7 bases identical to TRBD1. The ends lost 0 bases at V and 8 bases at J; junction bases unmatched: 4. Germline-derived CDR1 and CDR2 are SGHAT and FQNNGV. The CDR3 loop spans 15 amino acids. CDR3 in DNA: TGTGCCAGCAGCTTAGAAGCAGGGGGATATTCACCCCTCCACTTT. Residues: CASSLEAGGYSPLHF.

The chain has TRBV3-1 (or the pseudogene TRBV3-2) and TRBJ1-2, with 7 positions matching TRBD1. The junction had 5 bases not matched to a gene; V was cut back by 5 bases and J by 5 bases. The CDR3 is made up of 13 amino acids. Germline V gene data show CDR1 as LGHDT and CDR2 as YNNKEL (reference sequence). The CDR3 loop is CASSSGTVYGYTF. Written as DNA, the CDR3 is TGTGCCAGCAGCTCCGGGACAGTGTATGGCTACACCTTC.

This clone has just a few counts. The V gene is TRBV5-4, the J gene TRBJ2-2, with 9 bases identical to TRBD1. From germline, CDR1 is SGHNT and CDR2 YYREEE (reference sequence). J gave up 6 bases and V 6 bases, and 12 bases lay outside the gene matches. The length of the CDR3 is 16 residues. The CDR3 loop reads CASNQQGQGVAGELFF. CDR3 in DNA: TGTGCCAGCAACCAACAGGGACAGGGTGTGGCCGGGGAGCTGTTTTTT.

The chain uses TRBV14 and TRBJ1-2; D remains unclear. CDR1 is SGHDN, CDR2 FVKESK, per germline. The CDR3 has 13 amino acids. V was trimmed by 1 base and J by 6 bases, leaving 9 bases between them. The CDR3 DNA is TGTGCCAGCAGCCAAGTCTTAGTGGATGGCTACACCTTC. It codes for CASSQVLVDGYTF.

The chain combines TRBV7-9 with TRBJ2-1, with 9 bases fitting TRBD2. Trimming took 5 bases from V and 3 from J; bases not matched to a gene: 8. CDR3 length: 16 residues. Germline V gene sequence: CDR1 SEHNR, CDR2 FQNEAQ (reference sequence). CDR3 sequence reads: CASSLISGGIYNEQFF. CDR3 DNA sequence: TGTGCCAGCAGCCTGATTAGCGGGGGCATCTACAATGAGCAGTTCTTC.

V and J are TRBV4-2 and TRBJ1-2; D call uncertain. V shed 1 base and J shed 5 bases, with 14 bases lying between them. The CDR3 runs 15 residues. Germline CDR1 and CDR2: LGHNA and YNFKEQ. Here the CDR3 DNA reads TGTGCCAGCAGCCAAGGTAATCGGGCGGGTTATGGCTACACCTTC. It translates to CASSQGNRAGYGYTF.

The rearrangement joins TRBV4-1 to TRBJ2-2; weak D call: TRBD1 (6 bases). The germline gives CDR1 MGHRA, CDR2 YSYEKL. With 0 bases removed from V and 5 bases from J, the gap between germline ends came to 10 bases. The length of the CDR3 is 15 residues. CDR3 DNA: TGCGCCAGCAGCCAAGAACAGGGTAGGACCGGGGAGCTGTTTTTT. Translation: CASSQEQGRTGELFF.

This sequence joins TRBV6-6 and TRBJ2-6; 12 bases are a match to TRBD1. V trimming: 5 bases; J trimming: 3 bases; junction bases outside the gene matches: 5. Germline V lookup: CDR1 MNHNY, CDR2 SVGAGI (reference sequence). CDR3 length equals 17 residues. The CDR3 protein is CASSQGTGGGGANVLTF. CDR3 nucleotides: TGTGCCAGCAGTCAGGGGACAGGGGGCGGTGGGGCCAACGTCCTGACTTTC.

The genes are TRBV6-5 and TRBJ1-1; the D gene is possibly TRBD1 (5 bases). Germline loops: CDR1 MNHEY, CDR2 SVGAGI. The CDR3 is 13 residues long. V was clipped by 4 bases and J by 11 bases, with 17 bases between them. This CDR3 is CASSSGLRLSAFF. CDR3 in DNA: TGTGCCAGCAGTTCGGGACTCCGTCTGTCGGCTTTCTTT.

This rearrangement joins TRBV7-3 to TRBJ2-3; TRBD1 matches 9 bases. The CDR3 is 14 residues long. J lost 3 bases, V lost 2 bases, and 0 bases had no gene match. In germline, CDR1 is SGHTA, CDR2 FQGTGA. The CDR3 bases are TGTGCCAGCAGCTTAGGGACAGGGACAGATACGCAGTATTTT. It translates to CASSLGTGTDTQYF. Looking up the rest from reference TRBV7-3 and TRBJ2-3 gives the full variable domain: GAGVSQTPSNKVTEKGKYVELRCDPISGHTALYWYRQSLGQGPEFLIYFQGTGAADDSGLPNDRFFAVRPEGSVSTLKIQRTERGDSAVYLCASSLGTGTDTQYFGPGTRLTVL.

This chain uses TRBV11-2 with TRBJ2-7, with TRBD2 matching over 7 bases. Losses at the gene ends were 5 bases for V and 4 bases for J; bases not matched to a gene: 14. Germline CDR1 reads SGHAT; CDR2 reads FQNNGV. This CDR3 is built from 16 residues. This CDR3 is CASSRFGGGLGYEQYF. The CDR3 DNA follows: TGTGCCAGCAGCCGATTTGGGGGGGGACTCGGGTACGAGCAGTACTTC.

The chain uses TRBV29-1 and TRBJ1-2, with D hard to call. From germline, CDR1 is SQVTM and CDR2 ANQGSEA. This CDR3 has 13 amino acids. The ends were cut back, 6 bases at V and 2 bases at J, with 13 bases in the middle. CDR3 sequence (DNA): TGCAGCGTAGAACATCGGGGAAACTATGGCTACACCTTC. Translating it yields CSVEHRGNYGYTF.

This clone was seen a handful of times. This chain uses TRBV5-1 with TRBJ1-1; D perhaps matches TRBD1 (5 bases). Germline CDR1 and CDR2: SGHRS and YFSETQ. This CDR3 contains 15 residues. Trimming left V 0 bases short and J 4 bases short, with 13 bases between. The CDR3 DNA reads as TGCGCCAGCAGCTTGGGGGATACAGGCGGCACTGAAGCTTTCTTT. The encoded protein is CASSLGDTGGTEAFF.

The V gene is TRBV5-5, the J gene TRBJ1-2; the D is unclear. The germline CDR1 and CDR2 sequences are SGHKS and YYEKEE (reference sequence). The CDR3 has 14 amino acids. Between the trimmed V and J ends, which lost 3 bases and 2 bases, there was a span of 11 bases. The CDR3 nucleotides read TGTGCCAGCAGCTCCGCGACTGAGAACTATGGCTACACCTTC. It codes for CASSSATENYGYTF.